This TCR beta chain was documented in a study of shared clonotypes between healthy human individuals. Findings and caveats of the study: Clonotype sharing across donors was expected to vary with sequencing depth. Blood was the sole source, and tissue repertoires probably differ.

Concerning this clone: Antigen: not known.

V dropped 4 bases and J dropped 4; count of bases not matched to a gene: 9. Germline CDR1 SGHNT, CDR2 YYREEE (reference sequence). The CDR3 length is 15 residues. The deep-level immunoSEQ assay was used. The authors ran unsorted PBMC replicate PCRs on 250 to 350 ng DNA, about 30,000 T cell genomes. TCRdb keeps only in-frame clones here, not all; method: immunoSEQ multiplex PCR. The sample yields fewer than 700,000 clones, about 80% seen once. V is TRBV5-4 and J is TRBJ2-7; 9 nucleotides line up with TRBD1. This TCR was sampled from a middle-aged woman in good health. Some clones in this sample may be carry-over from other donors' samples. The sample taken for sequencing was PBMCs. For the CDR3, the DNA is TGTGCCAGCAGCACGGGACAGGGTTTCGTTTACGAGCAGTACTTC. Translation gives CASSTGQGFVYEQYF.